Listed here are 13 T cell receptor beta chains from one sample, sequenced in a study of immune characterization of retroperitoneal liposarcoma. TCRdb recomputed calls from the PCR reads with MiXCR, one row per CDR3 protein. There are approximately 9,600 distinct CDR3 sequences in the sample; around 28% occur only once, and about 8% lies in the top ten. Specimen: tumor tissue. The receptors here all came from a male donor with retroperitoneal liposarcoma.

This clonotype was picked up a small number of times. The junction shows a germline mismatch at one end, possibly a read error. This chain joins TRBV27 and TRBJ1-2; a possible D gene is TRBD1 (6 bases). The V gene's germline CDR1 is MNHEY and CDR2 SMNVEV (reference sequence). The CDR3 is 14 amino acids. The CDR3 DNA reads TGTGCCAACAGTTTACTAACAGGGAAAACCGGCTACACCTTC. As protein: CANSLLTGKTGYTF.

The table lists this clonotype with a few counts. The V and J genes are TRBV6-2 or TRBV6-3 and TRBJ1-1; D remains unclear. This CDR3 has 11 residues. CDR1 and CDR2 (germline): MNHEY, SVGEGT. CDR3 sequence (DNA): TGTGCGTCGTCAGACTACACTGAAGCTTTCTTT. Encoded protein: CASSDYTEAFF.

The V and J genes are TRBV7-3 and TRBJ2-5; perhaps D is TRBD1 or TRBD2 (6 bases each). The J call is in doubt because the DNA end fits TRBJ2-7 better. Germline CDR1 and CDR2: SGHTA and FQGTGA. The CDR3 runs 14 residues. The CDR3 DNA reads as TGTGCCAGCAGCCTAGGACAGCTGGGGGGCGAGCAGTACTTC. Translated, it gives CASSLGQLGGEQYF.

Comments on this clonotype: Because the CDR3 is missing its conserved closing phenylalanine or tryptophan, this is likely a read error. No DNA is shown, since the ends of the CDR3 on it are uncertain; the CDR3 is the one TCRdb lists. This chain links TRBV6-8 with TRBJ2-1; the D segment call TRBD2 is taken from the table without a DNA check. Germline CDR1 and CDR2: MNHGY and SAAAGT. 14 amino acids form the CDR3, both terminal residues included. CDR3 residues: CASSILRGLTSGRA.

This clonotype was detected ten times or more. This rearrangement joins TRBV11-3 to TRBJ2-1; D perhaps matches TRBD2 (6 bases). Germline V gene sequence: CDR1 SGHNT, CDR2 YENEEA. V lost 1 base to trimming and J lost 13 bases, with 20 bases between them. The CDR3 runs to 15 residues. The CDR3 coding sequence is TGTGCCAGCAGCTTAGGCGGGATAATCGGAGAGACCCAGTTCTTC. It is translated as CASSLGGIIGETQFF.

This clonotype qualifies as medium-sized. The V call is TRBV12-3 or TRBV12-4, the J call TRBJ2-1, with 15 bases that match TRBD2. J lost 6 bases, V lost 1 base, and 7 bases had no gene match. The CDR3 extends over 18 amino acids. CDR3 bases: TGTGCCAGCAGTTTAGAGGCTTGGACTAGCGGGAGGGCCAATGAGCAGTTCTTC. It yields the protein CASSLEAWTSGRANEQFF.

Written as DNA, the CDR3 is TGTGCCAGCAGTTTAGGGACAGCTTACAATGAGCAGTACTTC. It translates to CASSLGTAYNEQYF. The chain links TRBV12-3 or TRBV12-4 to TRBJ2-1, with a weak D call TRBD1 (6 bases). The end of the DNA aligns better with TRBJ2-7, so the J call may be wrong. The CDR3 contains 14 residues.

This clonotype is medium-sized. CDR3 region: CASSTQAGEQFF. The CDR3 DNA is TGTGCCAGCAGCACACAAGCCGGCGAGCAGTTCTTC. The chain links TRBV25-1 to TRBJ2-1; no reliable D call. The V end was cut by 6 bases, the J end by 10 bases, with 13 bases between. There are 12 residues in the CDR3. Germline V gives CDR1 MGHDK, CDR2 SYGVNS.

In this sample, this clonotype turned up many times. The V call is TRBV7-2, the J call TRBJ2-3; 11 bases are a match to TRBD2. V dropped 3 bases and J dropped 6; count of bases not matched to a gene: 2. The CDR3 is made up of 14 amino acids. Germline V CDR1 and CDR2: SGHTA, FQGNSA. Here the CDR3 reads CASSFSGGADTQYF. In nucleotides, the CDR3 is TGTGCCAGCAGCTTTAGCGGGGGGGCCGATACGCAGTATTTT.

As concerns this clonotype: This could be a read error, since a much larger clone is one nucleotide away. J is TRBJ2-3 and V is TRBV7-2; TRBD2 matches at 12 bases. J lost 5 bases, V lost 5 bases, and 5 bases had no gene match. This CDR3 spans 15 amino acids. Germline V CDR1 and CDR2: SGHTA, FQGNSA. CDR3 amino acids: CASSQLAGGLDTQYF. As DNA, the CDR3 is TGTGCCAGCAGCCAACTAGCGGGAGGTTTAGATACGCAGTATTTT.

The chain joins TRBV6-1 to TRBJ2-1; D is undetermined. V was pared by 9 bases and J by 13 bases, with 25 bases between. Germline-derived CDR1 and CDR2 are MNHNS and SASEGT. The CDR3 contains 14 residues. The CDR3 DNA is TGTGCCAGTCCAAAAGGGCGCTGGAGAGAGACCCAGTTCTTC. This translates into CASPKGRWRETQFF.

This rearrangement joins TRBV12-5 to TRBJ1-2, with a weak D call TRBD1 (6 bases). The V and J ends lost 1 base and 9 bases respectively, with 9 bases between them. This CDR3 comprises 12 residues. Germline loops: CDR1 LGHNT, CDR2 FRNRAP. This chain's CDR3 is CASGLDQGSYTF. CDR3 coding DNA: TGTGCTAGTGGTTTGGATCAGGGGAGCTACACCTTC.

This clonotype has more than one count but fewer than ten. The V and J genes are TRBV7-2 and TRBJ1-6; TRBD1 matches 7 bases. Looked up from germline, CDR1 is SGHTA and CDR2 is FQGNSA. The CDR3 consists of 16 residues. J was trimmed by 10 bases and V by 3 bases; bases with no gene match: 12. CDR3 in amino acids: CASSFRGQGVRSPLHF. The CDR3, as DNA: TGTGCCAGCAGCTTCAGGGGCCAGGGGGTAAGGTCACCCCTCCACTTT.